The clone carrying this T cell receptor (beta chain) was counted many times. The entry originates in a study of T cells in Graves' hyperthyroidism and ophthalmopathy. Study details: Peripheral blood samples were taken at initial diagnosis, prior to any treatment.

Subjects aged 18 to 65 presented with newly diagnosed hyperthyroidism of less than 2 months' duration. Diagnoses were made from clinical symptoms, serum measures (thyroxine and TRAb), thyroid ultrasound and orbital computed tomography. Germline V lookup: CDR1 SGHTA, CDR2 FQGNSA. The CDR3 consists of 16 residues. Trimming removed 1 base from V and 5 bases from J; junction bases left unmatched: 9. TCR beta CDR3 region amplification was performed from RNA transcripts. Researchers ran a first-round RT-PCR on the TCR CDR3 using the HTBI primer set. In TCRdb, the multiplex PCR reads were re-called with MiXCR into one record per CDR3 protein. The sample contains some 150,000 distinct CDR3 sequences, approximately 20% of which appear only once.

Specimen: blood. The rearrangement links TRBV7-2 to TRBJ2-5, with 8 nucleotides matching TRBD2. This TCR was sampled from a woman between 50 and 59 years old with Graves' hyperthyroidism that later progressed to Graves' ophthalmopathy. CDR3 amino acids: CASSLGSGGVGETQYF. CDR3 coding DNA: TGTGCCAGCAGCTTAGGTTCGGGGGGGGTGGGCGAGACCCAGTACTTC.